The rows below give T cell receptor beta chains drawn from one sample of a study of regulatory T cells in long-lasting Graves disease. TCRdb reprocessed the multiplex PCR reads via MiXCR and lists one record per CDR3 protein. The sample carries some 600,000 distinct CDR3 sequences, approximately 16% recorded once. A further study also used this sample, focusing on T cells in Graves' hyperthyroidism and ophthalmopathy.

The sample in question was peripheral blood mononuclear cells (PBMCs), obtained at new diagnosis, from a patient treated with antithyroid drugs. The receptors stem from a man between 18 and 35 years old with Graves disease. The conserved cysteine and the conserved F or W are not part of the CDR3 here. Fields, in order: clone size, J gene, V gene, D gene, CDR3 protein. The D gene is left open where the match is weak. Some rows have no size entry. The others give once, few or many, or a class for an expanded clone.

size: many
J: TRBJ2-3
V: TRBV28
D: TRBD2
CDR3: ASSPRVAGADTQY

size: many
J: TRBJ2-3
V: TRBV30
D: TRBD2
CDR3: AWSVLAGTDTQY

size: .
J: TRBJ2-5
V: TRBV29-1
D: .
CDR3: SKTEGETQY

size: once
J: TRBJ1-5
V: TRBV7-9
D: .
CDR3: ASSLPAGPQH

size: few
J: TRBJ2-7
V: TRBV19
D: TRBD2
CDR3: ASSIEQGAGEQY

size: .
J: TRBJ1-2
V: TRBV20-1
D: .
CDR3: SASVPANYGYT

size: many
J: TRBJ1-5
V: TRBV27
D: .
CDR3: ASSLSPGGNQPQH

size: many
J: TRBJ1-5
V: TRBV20-1
D: .
CDR3: SASHRDSNQPQH

size: few
J: TRBJ2-5
V: TRBV5-4
D: .
CDR3: ASTGGGYQETQY

size: few
J: TRBJ2-2
V: TRBV28
D: TRBD2
CDR3: ASSFWTSGSWELF

size: few
J: TRBJ2-1
V: TRBV18
D: TRBD2
CDR3: ASSVGLANYNEQF

size: .
J: TRBJ2-4
V: TRBV9
D: .
CDR3: ASSVDGEPGNIQY

size: .
J: TRBJ1-3
V: TRBV2
D: .
CDR3: ASSPDQVRSGNTIY

size: few
J: TRBJ2-3
V: TRBV24-1
D: .
CDR3: ATSRRGGASTDTQY

size: many
J: TRBJ2-5
V: TRBV11-2
D: TRBD2
CDR3: ASSLLAGGGETQY

size: many
J: TRBJ1-1
V: TRBV10-3
D: .
CDR3: AIRRAVENTEAF

size: .
J: TRBJ1-5
V: TRBV19
D: .
CDR3: ASQIQNKGSNQPQH

size: many
J: TRBJ2-7
V: TRBV27
D: .
CDR3: ASTKTGTSTYEQY

size: .
J: TRBJ2-1
V: TRBV20-1
D: TRBD2
CDR3: RIAGLAYNEQF

size: many
J: TRBJ2-7
V: TRBV7-9
D: .
CDR3: ASTGDAYEQY

size: .
J: TRBJ2-3
V: TRBV20-1
D: TRBD2
CDR3: SARSKLAEFTDTQY

size: .
J: TRBJ1-1
V: TRBV29-1
D: .
CDR3: SVEGWNTEAF

size: many
J: TRBJ2-3
V: TRBV2
D: TRBD2
CDR3: ASSSGLAGGYDTQY

size: .
J: TRBJ2-7
V: TRBV6-2/TRBV6-3
D: TRBD2
CDR3: ASSDRPSGIKSYEQY

size: .
J: TRBJ1-4
V: TRBV15
D: .
CDR3: ATKGGLTNEKLF

size: many
J: TRBJ1-5
V: TRBV11-3
D: .
CDR3: ASSAGVRGNQPQH

size: many
J: TRBJ2-3
V: TRBV7-3
D: .
CDR3: ASSLDGQGSDTQY

size: many
J: TRBJ2-3
V: TRBV7-7
D: .
CDR3: ASSLEGFEDTQY

size: many
J: TRBJ1-5
V: TRBV6-1
D: TRBD1
CDR3: ASSVQGVDQPQH